A selection of T cell receptor beta chains follows, all from one sample in a study of OX40 agonist ivuxolimab in advanced cancers. This table comes from immunoSEQ multiplex PCR, and its TCRdb copy is limited to in-frame clones, with some not included. The sample includes 46,000 or so clones, around 77% seen only once; the top ten take 2.6%. The source material was CD4+ or CD8+ T cells sorted from blood, sampled in a trial of the OX40 agonist ivuxolimab. The origin of the receptors is an adult with an advanced solid tumor such as melanoma, head and neck, liver or kidney cancer. Both conserved end residues are part of each CDR3. D genes are given only for firm matches. Only part of the rows carry a size: once, few, many, or a class if the clone is expanded.

d_gene: NA
j_gene: TRBJ2-7
v_gene: TRBV6-1
abundance: NA
CDR3nt: TGTGCCAGCAGTGAGCGGGACTTCTCCTACGAGCAGTACTTC
CDR3aa: CASSERDFSYEQYF

d_gene: TRBD1
j_gene: TRBJ1-1
v_gene: TRBV19
abundance: once
CDR3nt: TGTGCCAGTAGTATGGGACGACAGGGGGCGTACACTGAAGCTTTCTTT
CDR3aa: CASSMGRQGAYTEAFF

d_gene: NA
j_gene: TRBJ1-2
v_gene: TRBV30
abundance: NA
CDR3nt: TGTGCCTGGAGATACAGGACAGCCCCTCTTCTCATAGACTATGGCTACACCTTC
CDR3aa: CAWRYRTAPLLIDYGYTF

d_gene: NA
j_gene: TRBJ2-3
v_gene: TRBV5-6
abundance: NA
CDR3nt: TGTGCCAGCAGCATCCCCCGGGGTACGCAGTATTTT
CDR3aa: CASSIPRGTQYF

d_gene: TRBD2
j_gene: TRBJ2-1
v_gene: TRBV6-4
abundance: NA
CDR3nt: TGTGCCAGCAGTGACTCGAGGGGAGGGGAGCAGTTCTTC
CDR3aa: CASSDSRGGEQFF

d_gene: NA
j_gene: TRBJ2-3
v_gene: TRBV5-6
abundance: NA
CDR3nt: TGTGCCAGCAGCTTTCAGAGGGGAGGAGATACGCAGTATTTT
CDR3aa: CASSFQRGGDTQYF

d_gene: NA
j_gene: TRBJ2-3
v_gene: TRBV7-9
abundance: NA
CDR3nt: TGTGCCAGCAGCCGCGACTCGGATACGCAGTATTTT
CDR3aa: CASSRDSDTQYF

d_gene: TRBD1
j_gene: TRBJ1-1
v_gene: TRBV29-1
abundance: NA
CDR3nt: TGCAGCGTTGAAGACCCTAGGGACAGTGCGATTACTGAAGCTTTCTTT
CDR3aa: CSVEDPRDSAITEAFF

d_gene: NA
j_gene: TRBJ1-5
v_gene: TRBV27
abundance: NA
CDR3nt: TGTGCCAGCAGCCTAATGGCCTTCTCTAATCAGCCCCAGCATTTT
CDR3aa: CASSLMAFSNQPQHF

d_gene: TRBD1
j_gene: TRBJ1-1
v_gene: TRBV6-6
abundance: NA
CDR3nt: TGTGCCAGCAGCCGAGGACAGGCCCTGAACACTGAAGCTTTCTTT
CDR3aa: CASSRGQALNTEAFF

d_gene: NA
j_gene: TRBJ2-1
v_gene: TRBV4-1
abundance: NA
CDR3nt: TGCGCCAGCAGCCAGATACAGGGTTTTGGGGCGGGTGAGCAGTTCTTC
CDR3aa: CASSQIQGFGAGEQFF